A selection of T cell receptor beta chains follows, all from one sample in a study of T cells in Graves' hyperthyroidism and ophthalmopathy. TCRdb used MiXCR to reprocess the multiplex PCR reads, holding one entry per CDR3 protein. The sample has around 360,000 distinct CDR3 sequences, 13% to 15% seen once. Material for sequencing was blood. The receptors were sampled from a woman aged 55-75 years with Graves' ophthalmopathy. CDR3s include the opening cysteine and the closing phenylalanine or tryptophan. A D gene is named only where the DNA matches it firmly. Size tells how often a clone was seen (once, few, many) or the class of an expanded clone, and some rows leave it out.

v_gene,j_gene,d_gene,abundance,CDR3nt,CDR3aa
TRBV2,TRBJ1-6,TRBD1,many,TGTGCCAGCAGTGCCTCCCGGACAGGGAGGATTGGTAATTCACCCCTCCACTTT,CASSASRTGRIGNSPLHF
TRBV24-1,TRBJ2-1,TRBD1,few,TGTGCCGCCAGTGATTTTGACAGGGGACATGAGCAGTTCTTC,CAASDFDRGHEQFF
TRBV28,TRBJ2-3,TRBD1,many,TGTGCCAGCAGTCAAAGAGACAGGGGGTTTACAGATACGCAGTATTTT,CASSQRDRGFTDTQYF
TRBV30,TRBJ2-2,NA,many,TGTGCCTGGAGGCTTCAGAACACCGGGGAGCTGTTTTTT,CAWRLQNTGELFF
TRBV29-1,TRBJ2-7,NA,many,TGCAGCGTTGAAGATCACGAGCAGTACTTC,CSVEDHEQYF
TRBV27,TRBJ2-3,NA,many,TGTGCCAGCAGTTTAGCACAGTATAGCACAGATACGCAGTATTTT,CASSLAQYSTDTQYF
TRBV7-2,TRBJ2-2,TRBD2,many,TGTGCCAGCAGCTTAACGGCCCTAGCGGGATGGAAATACACCGGGGAGCTGTTTTTT,CASSLTALAGWKYTGELFF
TRBV7-8,TRBJ2-1,NA,few,TGTGCCAGCAGCTCCCCTAGGGGTACACGGGATGAGCAGTTCTTC,CASSSPRGTRDEQFF
TRBV6-1,TRBJ2-5,NA,many,TGTGCCAGCAGGGAACAGGGCAGTGTGGAGACCCAGTACTTC,CASREQGSVETQYF
TRBV6-1,TRBJ2-5,TRBD2,few,TGTGCCAGCAGTAGACTAGCGATTGGGGAGACCCAGTACTTC,CASSRLAIGETQYF
TRBV5-4,TRBJ2-5,NA,NA,TGTGCCAGCAGCTTGGAACGGGGTGGAGAGACCCAGTACTTC,CASSLERGGETQYF
TRBV5-6,TRBJ1-4,NA,NA,TGTGCCAGCAGCTTGGCGAAACACCAACCGAATGAAAAACTGTTTTTT,CASSLAKHQPNEKLFF
TRBV27,TRBJ2-7,NA,NA,TGTGCCAGCAGTTTAGGAAGTGGACTGGCCTACGAGCAGTACTTC,CASSLGSGLAYEQYF
TRBV6-1,TRBJ1-4,NA,many,TGTGCCAGCAGCTGGACCAGGGGTGAAAAACTGTTTTTT,CASSWTRGEKLFF
TRBV9,TRBJ1-1,NA,NA,TGTGCCAGCAGCGAATACGGCGGGGTGGGGGACACTGAAGCTTTCTTT,CASSEYGGVGDTEAFF
TRBV4-2,TRBJ2-7,NA,few,TGTGCCAGCAGCCAAGATAATCCAGGATCCTACGAGCAGTACTTC,CASSQDNPGSYEQYF
TRBV11-2,TRBJ2-7,NA,many,TGTGCCAGCAGCTTACCTACAGGGACCCCCTACGAGCAGTACTTC,CASSLPTGTPYEQYF
TRBV11-2,TRBJ2-7,TRBD2,many,TGTGCCAGCAGCTTAGATCTGCGGGAGTCCTACGAGCAGTACTTC,CASSLDLRESYEQYF
TRBV5-6,TRBJ2-3,TRBD2,NA,TGTGCCAGCAGGACGACTAGCGGGAGAGCTAGCACAGATACGCAGTATTTT,CASRTTSGRASTDTQYF
TRBV28,TRBJ2-3,NA,many,TGTGCCAGCAGTGAGGGGTCCACAGATACGCAGTATTTT,CASSEGSTDTQYF
TRBV15,TRBJ1-2,NA,NA,TGTGCCACCGCCGAAGGATATGGCTACGCCTTC,CATAEGYGYAF
TRBV28,TRBJ1-1,NA,many,TGTGCCAGCAGCTCTCCGGGGGGGGGCGTAAGGAACACTGAAGCTTTCTTT,CASSSPGGGVRNTEAFF
TRBV30,TRBJ1-5,NA,many,TGTGCCTGGAGTGTAGGGGACGCGCTGAATCAGCCCCAGCATTTT,CAWSVGDALNQPQHF
TRBV2,TRBJ1-5,NA,many,TGTGCCAGCACCAGAACAGGGAAACAGCCCCAGCATTTT,CASTRTGKQPQHF
TRBV29-1,TRBJ2-1,NA,NA,TGCAGCGTCCCGAGGGTCTCCTTTTACAATGAGCAGTTCTTC,CSVPRVSFYNEQFF
TRBV20-1,TRBJ2-1,TRBD2,many,TGCAGTGCAAGACTAGCGGGAGGCAATGAGCAGTTCTTC,CSARLAGGNEQFF
TRBV28,TRBJ2-5,TRBD1,NA,TGTGCCAGCAATGGACAGGGGGTACAAGAGACCCAGTACTTC,CASNGQGVQETQYF
TRBV28,TRBJ2-5,TRBD1,many,TGTGCCAGCAGTCTCGCAGGGACAGGCGGGGTTGAGACCCAGTACTTC,CASSLAGTGGVETQYF
TRBV7-9,TRBJ2-3,NA,many,TGTGCCAGCAACCTTCGAGAAGGCACAGATACGCAGTATTTT,CASNLREGTDTQYF
TRBV30,TRBJ1-1,NA,many,TGTGCCTGGGGGGACAACCCGAACACTGAAGCTTTCTTT,CAWGDNPNTEAFF
TRBV7-2,TRBJ2-7,NA,NA,TGTGCCAGCAGCTTTAGCTGGGAGCAGTACTTC,CASSFSWEQYF
TRBV12-3/TRBV12-4,TRBJ2-7,TRBD1,NA,TGTGCCAGCAGTGCGACAGGGGAACGCTACGAGCAGTACTTC,CASSATGERYEQYF
TRBV6-2/TRBV6-3,TRBJ1-5,NA,many,TGTGCCAGCAGTGGGCTGATGGGCAATCAGCCCCAGCATTTT,CASSGLMGNQPQHF
TRBV7-2,TRBJ2-7,NA,many,TGTGCCAGCAGCGGCTGGAGGGGGTACGAGCAGTACTTC,CASSGWRGYEQYF
TRBV3-1,TRBJ2-2,NA,NA,TGTGCCAGCAGCGCATGGACTAAAAACACCGGGGAGCTGTTTTTT,CASSAWTKNTGELFF
TRBV5-5,TRBJ2-2,NA,NA,TGTGCCAGCAGCTTGTCCGGAGTTGAGACCGGGGAGCTGTTTTTT,CASSLSGVETGELFF
TRBV20-1,TRBJ2-1,TRBD1,many,TGCAGTGCTCCGGACAGGGGCGCATCCTCCTACAATGAGCAGTTCTTC,CSAPDRGASSYNEQFF
TRBV24-1,TRBJ2-5,NA,few,TGTGCCACCAGTGACGGCAGCCGAGAGACCCAGTACTTC,CATSDGSRETQYF
TRBV27,TRBJ2-7,NA,NA,TGTGCCAGCAGTCGCGGGTCAACCTACGAGCAGTACTTC,CASSRGSTYEQYF
TRBV19,TRBJ2-1,NA,few,TGTGCCAGTAGTCCCGGGGGAACGGGCTTATACTACAATGAGCAGTTCTTC,CASSPGGTGLYYNEQFF
TRBV28,TRBJ2-7,NA,many,TGTGCCAGCAGTTTGGGAGGCGGGCCAGTCTACGAGCAGTACTTC,CASSLGGGPVYEQYF
TRBV7-8,TRBJ1-5,NA,many,TGTGCCAGCAGCGGCTTAAATCAGCCCCAGCATTTT,CASSGLNQPQHF
TRBV12-3/TRBV12-4,TRBJ1-2,TRBD1,few,TGTGCCAGCAGTTTAGCAGGACAGGGGGGCGGCTATGGCTACACCTTC,CASSLAGQGGGYGYTF
TRBV20-1,TRBJ2-7,TRBD1,NA,TGCAGTGCGAAAGACAGGGATCGGCCCTACGAGCAGTACTTC,CSAKDRDRPYEQYF
TRBV5-1,TRBJ2-7,TRBD2,many,TGCGCCAGCAGCTTGCGAGGACTAGCGGGAGGCGTCAATACCTACGAGCAGTACTTC,CASSLRGLAGGVNTYEQYF